This T cell receptor (beta chain) is drawn from a study of T cells in tuberculosis. Only in-frame clones appear in the TCRdb table, and some are missing; sequencing was by immunoSEQ multiplex PCR. The table shows tens of thousands of clones, with over 95% occurring only once. Per germline, CDR1 SEHNR and CDR2 FQNEAQ (reference sequence). The ends were cut back, 1 base at V and 7 bases at J, with 13 bases in the middle. The CDR3 consists of 15 residues. Source material: PBMCs. The origin of this receptor is a donor aged 5-35 years with latent tuberculosis or without tuberculosis infection. This chain connects TRBV7-9 to TRBJ1-4, with D possibly being TRBD1 (6 bases). The CDR3 spells CASSLGTARGEKLFF. In DNA form, the CDR3 reads TGTGCCAGCAGCTTAGGGACAGCTAGGGGTGAAAAACTGTTTTTT.